This record concerns one T cell receptor beta chain sequence. The antigen is undetermined. The CDR3 totals 16 residues. The germline gives CDR1 SNHLY, CDR2 FYNNEI. The V segment lost 4 bases and the J segment 2 bases; nucleotides outside the gene matches: 10. PCR used 60 Vbeta primers and 13 Jbeta primers. Assay used: immunoSEQ multiplex PCR; TCRdb lists only in-frame clones, some missing. Counted here are 150,000 to 180,000 clones, under 85% occurring once; the ten biggest clones make up approximately 2.8%. This entry is derived from a study of cytomegalovirus exposure and HLA in healthy donors. Findings and caveats of the study: As a later analysis revealed, the rate of TCR association differed by HLA locus, with DRB1 most and HLA-C fewest. Researchers counted some 150 TCR beta chains as cytomegalovirus-associated. In a later analysis, TCR beta V- and J-gene trimming was associated with a missense DCLRE1C variant. Within a later analysis, the majority of CMV-associated TCR beta chains appeared HLA-restricted.

Sequencing was carried out using PBMCs. This clonotype was sampled from a man aged 18-30 years in good health and CMV-seronegative. The chain joins TRBV2 to TRBJ2-7, with 8 bases that match TRBD2. The CDR3 loop is CASSVTDSGAPYEQYF. The CDR3 nucleotides are TGTGCCAGCAGTGTTACGGATAGCGGGGCCCCCTACGAGCAGTACTTC.